The 28 T cell receptor beta chains below come from one sample, sequenced in a study of T cells in Graves' hyperthyroidism and ophthalmopathy. RNA transcripts were the template for amplifying TCR beta CDR3 regions. First-round RT-PCR with HTBI primers amplified the TCR CDR3 region. TCRdb ran MiXCR on the multiplex PCR reads and lists one entry per CDR3 protein. Of hundreds of thousands of distinct CDR3 sequences in the sample, about 15% were seen once. Sequenced sample: blood. The source of these receptors is a woman between 45 and 60 years old with Graves' ophthalmopathy.

In its sample, this clonotype was seen many times. CDR3 amino acids: CRAARTGVNEQYF. As DNA, the CDR3 is TGCAGGGCTGCCAGGACAGGGGTGAACGAGCAGTACTTC. The rearrangement joins TRBV20-1 to TRBJ2-7, with TRBD1 matching 9 bases. Per the germline V gene, CDR1 is DFQATT and CDR2 is SNEGSKA (reference sequence). The length of the CDR3 is 13 residues.

The V call is TRBV28, the J call TRBJ2-2; 10 nucleotides agree with TRBD2. The germline V gene has CDR1 MDHEN and CDR2 SYDVKM. This CDR3 has 15 amino acids. The V and J ends lost 3 bases and 9 bases, in that order; junction bases with no gene match: 7. The CDR3 DNA follows: TGTGCCAGCAGTTTGGAGGCTAGCGGGAGTCGGGAGCTGTTTTTT. This translates into CASSLEASGSRELFF.

In its sample, this clonotype was seen many times. This chain joins TRBV11-3 and TRBJ2-1; 9 nucleotides line up with TRBD2. After removal of 5 bases from V and 2 bases from J, the junction contained 4 bases not matched to a gene. CDR3 length: 15 residues. CDR1 is SGHNT and CDR2 is YENEEA in the germline V gene. The DNA of the CDR3 is TGTGCCAGCAGCCATAGCGGGAGCGCCTACAATGAGCAGTTCTTC. Translated: CASSHSGSAYNEQFF.

This clonotype was detected only a few times. The chain links TRBV6-1 to TRBJ1-1, with no clear D. Germline CDR1 and CDR2: MNHNS and SASEGT. The length of the CDR3 is 17 residues. V lost 6 bases and J lost 1, with 21 bases in between. CDR3 sequence (DNA): TGTGCCAGCAGGGTGAAAAACCGGGTCGTCGGGAACACTGAAGCTTTCTTT. Translated, it gives CASRVKNRVVGNTEAFF.

This clonotype was detected many times. The chain uses TRBV6-1 and TRBJ1-1, with D possibly matching TRBD1 (6 bases). Germline CDR1 MNHNS, CDR2 SASEGT. This CDR3 has 16 amino acids. The V gene lost 5 bases and the J gene lost 5 bases, with 21 bases spanning the gap. This CDR3 reads CASSPILQGVGTEAFF. In DNA, the CDR3 is TGTGCCAGCAGTCCAATCTTACAGGGAGTAGGTACTGAAGCTTTCTTT.

This clonotype has ten or more counts. The chain uses TRBV6-2 or TRBV6-3 and TRBJ2-2; weak D call: TRBD2 (6 bases). The CDR3 totals 15 residues. Looked up from germline, CDR1 is MNHEY and CDR2 is SVGEGT. V was shortened by 5 bases and J by 5 bases, with 15 bases between the two germline ends. The CDR3 nucleotides are TGTGCCAGCAGTCACGGGACTCTCGAGACCGGGGAGCTGTTTTTT. It codes for CASSHGTLETGELFF.

This clonotype occurred many times. V is TRBV11-1 and J is TRBJ2-1; TRBD2 aligns across 7 bases. CDR1 and CDR2 from the germline V gene are SGHAT and FQDESV (reference sequence). This CDR3 has 14 residues. The V and J ends lost 2 bases and 9 bases, in that order; junction bases with no gene match: 7. As DNA, the CDR3 is TGTGCCAGCAGCTTATTTAGGACTAGGGGTGAGCAGTTCTTC. This gives the protein CASSLFRTRGEQFF.

This clonotype was seen many times. The rearrangement uses TRBV28 and TRBJ1-1, with D possibly matching TRBD1 (5 bases). The ends were cut back, 3 bases at V and 4 bases at J, with 15 bases in the middle. Germline V gene data show CDR1 as MDHEN and CDR2 as SYDVKM. The CDR3 runs 15 residues. CDR3 sequence (DNA): TGTGCCAGCAGTTTGCTTCGGGGGGTCGGCACTGAAGCTTTCTTT. Translated, it gives CASSLLRGVGTEAFF.

The sample holds a few counts of this clonotype. The rearrangement joins TRBV6-2 or TRBV6-3 to TRBJ2-3; no clear D gene. V lost 6 bases to trimming and J lost 2 bases, with 6 bases between them. The V gene's germline CDR1 is MNHEY and CDR2 SVGEGT. CDR3 length: 12 residues. In DNA, the CDR3 is TGTGCCAGCAGAGGATTCACAGATACGCAGTATTTT. This codes for CASRGFTDTQYF.

The gene calls are TRBV19 and TRBJ1-1; 7 bases fit TRBD1. The CDR3 consists of 16 residues. The germline CDR1 and CDR2 sequences are LNHDA and SQIVND (reference sequence). The ends lost 4 bases at V and 1 base at J; junction bases unmatched: 9. The CDR3 here is CASSRGQYPKNTEAFF. In nucleotides, the CDR3 is TGTGCCAGTAGTAGGGGACAGTACCCTAAGAACACTGAAGCTTTCTTT.

This clonotype was observed at least ten times. CDR3 nucleotides: TGTGCCAGCCAGGGGCACAGGGCGGGCACTGAAGCTTTCTTT. Its protein product is CASQGHRAGTEAFF. The chain couples TRBV11-3 to TRBJ1-1; the D gene is possibly TRBD1 (6 bases). The CDR3 runs 14 residues. Deletions cut 8 bases from V and 4 bases from J, with 17 bases between. The germline V gene encodes CDR1 SGHNT and CDR2 YENEEA.

This clonotype was counted many times. The V and J genes are TRBV20-1 and TRBJ2-1; 7 positions match TRBD2. V shed 8 bases, J shed 3 bases, and the junction held 4 bases outside the gene matches. From germline, CDR1 is DFQATT and CDR2 SNEGSKA (reference sequence). The CDR3 covers 12 residues. CDR3 in DNA: TGCAGTTCCCGGGGGGACTACAATGAGCAGTTCTTC. Translating it yields CSSRGDYNEQFF.

This clonotype occurred many times. This chain links TRBV15 with TRBJ2-7, with 12 bases identical to TRBD2. The CDR3 runs to 15 residues. V gave up 1 base and J gave up 5 bases; unmatched junction bases: 3. Germline CDR1 and CDR2: LNHNV and YYDKDF (reference sequence). This CDR3 is CATSRAWTSGNEQYF. The CDR3 bases are TGTGCCACCAGCAGAGCTTGGACTAGCGGGAACGAGCAGTACTTC. The full variable domain, in which reference TRBV15 and TRBJ2-7 provide the parts outside the CDR3, is DAMVIQNPRYQVTQFGKPVTLSCSQTLNHNVMYWYQQKSSQAPKLLFHYYDKDFNNEADTPDNFQSRRPNTSFCFLDIRSPGLGDTAMYLCATSRAWTSGNEQYFGPGTRLTVT.

The chain uses TRBV7-9 and TRBJ2-1; unclear D gene. The V end was cut by 5 bases, the J end by 0 bases, with 17 bases between. The CDR3 is 17 residues long. Looked up from germline, CDR1 is SEHNR and CDR2 is FQNEAQ (reference sequence). The CDR3 DNA reads as TGTGCCAGCAGCCCTAGAGACGAACGGAGCTCCTACAATGAGCAGTTCTTC. Its protein product is CASSPRDERSSYNEQFF.

This clonotype was seen a few times. V usage is TRBV20-1 and J usage is TRBJ1-1, with TRBD1 identical over 12 bases. J gave up 0 bases and V 3 bases, and 2 bases lay outside the gene matches. The germline gives CDR1 DFQATT, CDR2 SNEGSKA (reference sequence). The CDR3 has 15 amino acids. CDR3 coding DNA: TGCAGTGCTAGCCGGGACAGGGGGCTGAACACTGAAGCTTTCTTT. Translating it yields CSASRDRGLNTEAFF.

V and J are TRBV5-5 and TRBJ2-2; unclear D gene. Germline V gives CDR1 SGHKS, CDR2 YYEKEE (reference sequence). Deletions cut 1 base from V and 6 bases from J, with 4 bases between. CDR3 size: 12 residues. DNA for the CDR3: TGTGCCAGCAGCTTGCGGCCCGGGGAGCTGTTTTTT. The encoded protein is CASSLRPGELFF.

This clonotype was seen many times. This sequence joins TRBV11-3 and TRBJ2-5; no clear D gene. The germline gives CDR1 SGHNT, CDR2 YENEEA. Trimming took off 2 bases at V and 6 bases at J, with 7 bases between the two ends. This CDR3 region has 12 residues. As DNA, the CDR3 is TGTGCCAGCAGCTTATCCGCAAAGACCCAGTACTTC. Its translation is CASSLSAKTQYF. Full variable domain (remainder filled in from reference TRBV11-3 and TRBJ2-5): EAGVVQSPRYKIIEKKQPVAFWCNPISGHNTLYWYLQNLGQGPELLIRYENEEAVDDSQLPKDRFSAERLKGVDSTLKIQPAELGDSAVYLCASSLSAKTQYFGPGTRLLVL.

This rearrangement joins TRBV14 to TRBJ2-7; D remains ambiguous. The V gene's germline CDR1 is SGHDN and CDR2 FVKESK. The CDR3 covers 20 residues. Trimming cost V 7 bases and J 2 bases, with 33 bases left between them. The CDR3 region has the DNA TGTGCCAGCACCGAAAGGCTACAGCCCTTTATGTTAGTGTCTCCCTACGAGCAGTACTTC. It is translated as CASTERLQPFMLVSPYEQYF.

This clonotype was seen a few times. Since a much larger clone is just one base distant, this may be a read error. Here the CDR3 reads CAWSVGDPHEQYF. CDR3 bases: TGTGCCTGGAGTGTAGGTGACCCCCACGAGCAGTACTTC. The chain employs TRBV30 and TRBJ2-7; no clear D gene. The germline gives CDR1 GTSNPN, CDR2 SVGIG (reference sequence). With 0 bases removed from V and 5 bases from J, the gap between germline ends came to 11 bases. This CDR3 is 13 amino acids long.

Ten or more counts support this clonotype. The chain recombines TRBV2 with TRBJ2-5; D is possibly TRBD1 (5 bases). Looked up from germline, CDR1 is SNHLY and CDR2 is FYNNEI. CDR3 length equals 13 residues. Trimming removed 3 bases from V and 5 bases from J, with 10 bases in between. The CDR3 nucleotides read TGTGCCAGCAGTGATGTGGGGCAGGAGACCCAGTACTTC. Protein: CASSDVGQETQYF. The full variable domain, rest sourced from reference TRBV2 and TRBJ2-5, is EPEVTQTPSHQVTQMGQEVILRCVPISNHLYFYWYRQILGQKVEFLVSFYNNEISEKSEIFDDQFSVERPDGSNFTLKIRSTKLEDSAMYFCASSDVGQETQYFGPGTRLLVL.

The chain employs TRBV6-1 and TRBJ2-2; no firm D call. The CDR3 runs to 15 residues. The V end was cut by 3 bases, the J end by 6 bases, with 14 bases between. CDR1 is MNHNS and CDR2 is SASEGT in the germline V gene. The CDR3 protein is CASSDAAEPPGELFF. The CDR3 DNA follows: TGTGCCAGCAGTGATGCGGCGGAACCCCCCGGGGAGCTGTTTTTT.

J is TRBJ2-7 and V is TRBV6-5; 10 positions agree with TRBD2. In germline, CDR1 is MNHEY, CDR2 SVGAGI. The CDR3 length is 16 residues. V shed 0 bases, J shed 4 bases, and the junction held 6 bases outside the gene matches. Here the CDR3 reads CASSYSASGSLYEQYF. The CDR3 DNA reads as TGTGCCAGCAGTTACTCAGCTAGCGGGAGTTTATACGAGCAGTACTTC.

This clonotype was seen ten or more times. The chain is built from TRBV15 and TRBJ2-3; the D is unclear. The CDR3 consists of 17 residues. Germline lookup yields CDR1 LNHNV and CDR2 YYDKDF (reference sequence). Trimming removed 0 bases at V and 2 bases at J, with 15 bases between. The DNA for the CDR3 is TGTGCCACCAGCAGAGATTATCCCGGGTTAAACACAGATACGCAGTATTTT. Translated, it gives CATSRDYPGLNTDTQYF.

In this sample, this clonotype turned up a few times. The rearrangement uses TRBV9 and TRBJ1-3; 7 positions agree with TRBD1. The V segment lost 4 bases and the J segment 0 bases; nucleotides outside the gene matches: 7. The V gene's germline CDR1 is SGDLS and CDR2 YYNGEE. This CDR3 comprises 16 residues. The CDR3 region is CASSLWDSDSGNTIYF. CDR3 bases: TGTGCCAGCAGCCTATGGGACAGCGACTCTGGAAACACCATATATTTT.

The rearrangement uses TRBV27 and TRBJ1-5, with a weak D call TRBD1 (6 bases). Germline V lookup: CDR1 MNHEY, CDR2 SMNVEV (reference sequence). V lost 5 bases to trimming and J lost 6 bases, with 14 bases between them. This CDR3 region has 14 residues. CDR3 sequence (DNA): TGTGCCAGCAGTCGGGAGGGGGGCGGTCAGCCCCAGCATTTT. This gives the protein CASSREGGGQPQHF.

This clonotype has a count of ten or more. The V gene is TRBV28, the J gene TRBJ2-7; D could derive from TRBD1 or TRBD2 (5 bases each). Germline V gene lookup returns CDR1 MDHEN and CDR2 SYDVKM. Trimming stripped 7 bases from V and 3 bases from J, with 16 bases between. The CDR3 sequence is 14 residues long. This chain's CDR3 is CASTGPTYYYEQYF. The CDR3 nucleotides read TGTGCCAGCACGGGGCCCACTTACTACTACGAGCAGTACTTC.

Many counts were recorded for this clonotype. The chain is built from TRBV29-1 and TRBJ2-3; tentatively, D is TRBD2 (6 bases). This CDR3 is built from 14 residues. The V gene's germline CDR1 is SQVTM and CDR2 ANQGSEA. Trimming took off 2 bases at V and 2 bases at J, with 11 bases between the two ends. The DNA of the CDR3 is TGCAGCGTTGAACTAGCGTCACACACAGATACGCAGTATTTT. It encodes CSVELASHTDTQYF.

The chain combines TRBV20-1 with TRBJ2-7; 14 bases agree with TRBD2. The CDR3 covers 15 residues. Trimming at V came to 1 base and at J to 5 bases, leaving 4 bases not matched to a gene. Per germline, CDR1 DFQATT and CDR2 SNEGSKA (reference sequence). The CDR3 reads CSARGGTSGSHEQYF. The CDR3 DNA sequence: TGCAGTGCTAGAGGAGGGACTAGCGGGAGCCACGAGCAGTACTTC.